A single sample is the source of the 6 T cell receptor beta chains below, sequenced in a study of breast tumors, draining lymph nodes, adjacent tissues. The lymph nodes were axillary draining lymph nodes from breast cancer patients. TCRdb reprocessed the multiplex PCR reads with MiXCR, giving one entry per CDR3 protein. This sample carries some 85,000 distinct CDR3 sequences, 25% to 35% of them seen once, and the ten largest clones take 8.1%. The specimen sequenced was axillary lymph node tissue. These receptors were obtained from a female donor with breast cancer. Some clones in this sample may be carry-over from other donors' samples.

Concerning this clonotype: A clone one base away is much larger, so this may be a read error. This sequence joins TRBV11-2 and TRBJ1-4, with D possibly matching TRBD1 (5 bases). In germline, CDR1 is SGHAT, CDR2 FQNNGV. This CDR3 has 15 amino acids. V was trimmed by 4 bases and J by 7 bases, leaving 16 bases between them. The CDR3 DNA follows: TGTGCCAGCAGCTCCGCAGGGAGCCCGTCTGAAAAACTGTTTTTT. Its translation is CASSSAGSPSEKLFF.

The genes are TRBV19 and TRBJ2-3; D is possibly TRBD1 (5 bases). In germline, CDR1 is LNHDA, CDR2 SQIVND (reference sequence). The CDR3 is 16 residues long. V lost 7 bases and J lost 2, with 19 bases in between. The CDR3 here is CASTSRQTQVTDTQYF. The CDR3 nucleotides are TGTGCCAGTACCTCGAGACAGACCCAAGTCACAGATACGCAGTATTTT.

This clonotype was observed a handful of times. A read error may be the cause here, since a much bigger clone is one base away. J is TRBJ2-7 and V is TRBV19; 10 positions agree with TRBD1. The CDR3 length is 16 residues. Germline lookup yields CDR1 LNHDA and CDR2 SQIVND (reference sequence). CDR3 in DNA: TGTGCCAGTACTCCTTCAGCCGGGACAGGGGCTTACGGGCAGTACTTC. Protein product: CASTPSAGTGAYGQYF.

The chain employs TRBV7-2 and TRBJ2-3, with 7 bases identical to TRBD1. Germline CDR1 and CDR2: SGHTA and FQGNSA. CDR3 length equals 16 residues. With V trimmed by 1 base and J by 4 bases, 8 bases remained unmatched. CDR3 DNA sequence: TGTGCCAGCAGCTTAGTTACAGGGGAAATGGCAGATACGCAGTATTTT. This gives the protein CASSLVTGEMADTQYF.

This clonotype was detected a few times. The germline gene is not matched at one end of the junction; a read error may be the cause. The chain joins TRBV6-2 or TRBV6-3 to TRBJ2-6; TRBD1 might be the D (5 bases). Germline assignment: CDR1 MNHEY and CDR2 SVGEGT. This CDR3 has 15 residues. The CDR3 nucleotides read TGTGCCAGCAGCTACGACTTCACTGGGGCCAACGTCCCGACTTTC. Amino acids: CASSYDFTGANVPTF.

Comment on this clonotype: Because the CDR3 is missing its conserved closing phenylalanine or tryptophan, this is likely a read error. The chain has TRBV7-2 and TRBJ1-1; the D gene is possibly TRBD1 (6 bases). The CDR3 extends over 16 amino acids. Germline-derived CDR1 and CDR2 are SGHTA and FQGNSA. Trimming took 4 bases from V and 5 from J, leaving 20 bases between them. CDR3 residues: CASSSTGTSRGTEAFL. CDR3 sequence (DNA): TGTGCCAGCAGCTCCACAGGAACCTCAAGGGGGACTGAAGCTTTCCTT.